This TCR beta chain was found in a study of shared clonotypes between healthy human individuals. Germline loops: CDR1 GTSNPN, CDR2 SVGIG (reference sequence). Trimming pared 0 bases from V and 2 bases from J, leaving 13 bases between. The CDR3 runs to 15 residues. Measured with immunoSEQ multiplex PCR; TCRdb has only the in-frame clones, and not every one. The top ten hold 0.1% to 0.15% of the sample, which has about 2 million clones, roughly 94% seen once. The specimen was naive CD4+ T cells sorted from blood. Subset reported: CD45RA+ positively selected. This receptor was obtained from a man aged 18 to 30 in good health. The chain recombines TRBV30 with TRBJ2-5, with D perhaps matching TRBD1 or TRBD2 (5 bases each). CDR3 in DNA: TGTGCCTGGAGTGTATTCCGGGGCTGGCAAGAGACCCAGTACTTC. It encodes CAWSVFRGWQETQYF.